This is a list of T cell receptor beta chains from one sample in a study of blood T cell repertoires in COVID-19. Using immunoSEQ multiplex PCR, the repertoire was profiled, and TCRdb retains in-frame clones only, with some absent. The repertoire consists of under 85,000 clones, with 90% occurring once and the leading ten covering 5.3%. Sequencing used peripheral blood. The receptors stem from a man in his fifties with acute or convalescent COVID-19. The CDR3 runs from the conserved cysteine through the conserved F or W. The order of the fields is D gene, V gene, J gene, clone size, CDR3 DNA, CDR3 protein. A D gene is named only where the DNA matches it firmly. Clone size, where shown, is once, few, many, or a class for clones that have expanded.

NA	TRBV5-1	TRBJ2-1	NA	TGCGCCAGCAGCCTGACTGCTAATGAGCAGTTCTTC	CASSLTANEQFF
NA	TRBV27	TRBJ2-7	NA	TGTGCCAGCAGTTGGCAGGAGGGCTACGAGCAGTACTTC	CASSWQEGYEQYF
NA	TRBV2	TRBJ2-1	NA	TGTGCCAGCAGTGATGATGCGGGGTCCTACAATGAGCAGTTCTTC	CASSDDAGSYNEQFF
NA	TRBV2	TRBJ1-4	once	TGTGCCAGCAGTGTGAGCGGAGTTGAACGTGGAAAACTGTTTTTT	CASSVSGVERGKLFF
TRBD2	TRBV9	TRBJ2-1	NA	TGTGCCAGCAGCGTAGATCCTAGCGGGAGGGGTAGCTCCTACAATGAGCAGTTCTTC	CASSVDPSGRGSSYNEQFF
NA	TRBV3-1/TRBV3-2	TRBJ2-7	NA	TGTGCCAGCAGCCATGACCGGGACTTCTCCTACGAGCAGTACTTC	CASSHDRDFSYEQYF
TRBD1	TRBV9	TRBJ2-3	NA	TGTGCCAGCAGCGTCTCACCCAACAGGGGGCAAGATACGCAGTATTTT	CASSVSPNRGQDTQYF
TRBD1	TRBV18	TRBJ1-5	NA	TGTGCCAGCTCACTACAGGGGATGGGTCAGCCCCAGCATTTT	CASSLQGMGQPQHF
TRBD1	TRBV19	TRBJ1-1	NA	TGTGCCAGTAGTACCGGGACAGGGGGCTGGACTGAAGCTTTCTTT	CASSTGTGGWTEAFF
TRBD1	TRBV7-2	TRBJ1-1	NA	TGTGCCAGCAGCCCTAGACAGGGTTTGAACACTGAAGCTTTCTTT	CASSPRQGLNTEAFF
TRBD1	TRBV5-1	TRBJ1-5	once	TGCGCCAGCAGCATAGACAGGGGAAATCAGCCCCAGCATTTT	CASSIDRGNQPQHF
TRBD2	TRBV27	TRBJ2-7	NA	TGTGCCAGCAGTTCCTGGACTAGCGGGAGGAGCGAGCAGTACTTC	CASSSWTSGRSEQYF
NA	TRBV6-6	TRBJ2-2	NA	TGTGCCAGAGAAAGAAGTAGCGGGAACACCGGGGAGCTGTTTTTT	CARERSSGNTGELFF
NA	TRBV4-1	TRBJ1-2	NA	TGCGCCAGCAGCCAAGAAGAGAGGAAGCGGGCTCGGGGCTACACCTTC	CASSQEERKRARGYTF
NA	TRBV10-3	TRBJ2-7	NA	TGTGCCATCAGCGGGGGAGACGGCCAAAACGAGCAGTACTTC	CAISGGDGQNEQYF
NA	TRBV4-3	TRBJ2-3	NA	TGCGCCAGCAGCCAGTCGGGCACAGATACGCAGTATTTT	CASSQSGTDTQYF
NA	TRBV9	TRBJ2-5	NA	TGTGCCAGCAGCGTAGATTATGGGGCGGACCAAGAGACCCAGTACTTC	CASSVDYGADQETQYF
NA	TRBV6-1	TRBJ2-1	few	TGTGCCAGCAGTGAAGCGGAAAGGGGCAATGAGCAGTTCTTC	CASSEAERGNEQFF
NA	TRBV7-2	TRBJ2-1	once	TGTGCCAGCAGCTTAGTTCCTAAGCCTACGTTCTTC	CASSLVPKPTFF
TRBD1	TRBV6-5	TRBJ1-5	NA	TGTGCCAGCAGTTACGGACAGGGCAATCAGCCCCAGCATTTT	CASSYGQGNQPQHF
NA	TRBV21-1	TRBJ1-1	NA	TGTGCCAGCAGGATCTTAGGGAGGGAGAACACTGAAGCTTTCTTT	CASRILGRENTEAFF
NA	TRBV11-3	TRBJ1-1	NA	TGTGCCAGCAGCCCCCCCGCAGAATATAACACTGAAGCTTTCTTT	CASSPPAEYNTEAFF
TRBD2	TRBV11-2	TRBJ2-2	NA	TGTGCCAGCAGCTTATCCCCGGGACTAGGCACCGGGGAGCTGTTTTTT	CASSLSPGLGTGELFF
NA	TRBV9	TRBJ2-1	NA	TGTGCCAGCAGCGTAGGTAGAAGCGGAGCCTACAATGAGCAGTTCTTC	CASSVGRSGAYNEQFF
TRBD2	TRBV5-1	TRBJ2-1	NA	TGCGCCAGCAGCTTGGAAGGCGGGAGGGGGTATGATGAGCAGTTCTTC	CASSLEGGRGYDEQFF
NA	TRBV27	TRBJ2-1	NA	TGTGCCAGCAGTTTTCCCGGGGCGGGACGCTCCTACAATGAGCAGTTCTTC	CASSFPGAGRSYNEQFF
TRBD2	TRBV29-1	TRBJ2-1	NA	TGCAGCGTTGAAGGGGGACTAGCGGGAGATGAGCAGTTCTTC	CSVEGGLAGDEQFF
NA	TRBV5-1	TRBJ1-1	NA	TGCGCCAGCAGCCCGGACTTGGGACACCCGAACACTGAAGCTTTCTTT	CASSPDLGHPNTEAFF
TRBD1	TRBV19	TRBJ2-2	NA	TGTGCCAGTAGTACCCCGGACAGGGGGCGCGGGCTGTTTTTT	CASSTPDRGRGLFF
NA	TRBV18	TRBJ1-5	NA	TGTGCCAGCTCACCATTCTCCGGCGGGAGCAATCAGCCCCAGCATTTT	CASSPFSGGSNQPQHF
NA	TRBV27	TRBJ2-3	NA	TGTGCCCCCAGCCTAATTCAAGTGCAGGGTCTTGCCCCAAGCACAGATACGCAGTATTTT	CAPSLIQVQGLAPSTDTQYF
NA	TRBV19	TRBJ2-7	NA	TGTGCCAGTAGTAAGACGACGGGATACTACGAGCAGTACTTC	CASSKTTGYYEQYF
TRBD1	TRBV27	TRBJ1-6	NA	TGTGCCAGCAGTTTAAAGGACAGGGGAAATAATTCACCCCTCCACTTT	CASSLKDRGNNSPLHF
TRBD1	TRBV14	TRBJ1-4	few	TGTGCCAGCAGCCGTCCCGGGACAGGAACTAATGAAAAACTGTTTTTT	CASSRPGTGTNEKLFF
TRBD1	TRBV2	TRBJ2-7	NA	TGTGCCAGCAGTGTTCCTCGGGGACAGGGGGAATTC	CASSVPRGQGEF
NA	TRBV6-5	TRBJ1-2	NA	TGTGCCAGCAGTTACTCAGGACAAATGGAAGGCTACACCTTC	CASSYSGQMEGYTF
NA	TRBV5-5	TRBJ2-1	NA	TGTGCCAGCAGCTTGGGAGGGGGGGGCCTCTACAATGAGCAGTTCTTC	CASSLGGGGLYNEQFF
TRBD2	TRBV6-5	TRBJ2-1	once	TGTGCCATCGGGCGGGAGAAATACAATGAGCAGTTCTTC	CAIGREKYNEQFF
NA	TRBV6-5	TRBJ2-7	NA	TGTGCCAGCAGTTACCTCGGGGACTACGAGCAGTACTTC	CASSYLGDYEQYF
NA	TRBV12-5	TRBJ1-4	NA	TGTGCTAGTGGTTTGGTTGGGGAGCCAGAGAAACTGTTTTTT	CASGLVGEPEKLFF
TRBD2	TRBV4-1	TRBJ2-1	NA	TGCGCCAGCAGCCAAAGTCTAGCGGGAGGATATGAGCAGTTCTTC	CASSQSLAGGYEQFF
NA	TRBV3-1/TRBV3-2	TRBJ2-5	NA	TGTGCCAGCAGCCAAGATGAGTTAGAGACCCAGTACTTC	CASSQDELETQYF
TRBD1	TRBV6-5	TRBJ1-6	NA	TGTGCCAGCAGCGGAGACAGGGGGGATTCACCCCTCCACTTT	CASSGDRGDSPLHF
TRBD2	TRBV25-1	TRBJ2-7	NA	TGTGCCAGCAGTGTCCCGAGCGGGGACTACGAGCAGTACTTC	CASSVPSGDYEQYF
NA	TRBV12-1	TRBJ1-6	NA	TGTGCCAGCAGCTTTATAACAGGGGAGAATTCACCCCTCCACTTT	CASSFITGENSPLHF
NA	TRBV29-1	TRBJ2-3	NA	TGCAGCGTTGAAGACCCCGACAGGAGAGGCACAGATACGCAGTATTTT	CSVEDPDRRGTDTQYF
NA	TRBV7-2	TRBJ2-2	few	TGTGCCAGCAGCCGATCGGGGACCGGGGAGCTGTTTTTT	CASSRSGTGELFF
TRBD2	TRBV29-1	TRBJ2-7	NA	TGCAGCGTTGAAGATCGAGCGGGGTACGAGCAGTACTTC	CSVEDRAGYEQYF
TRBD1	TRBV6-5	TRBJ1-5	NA	TGTGCCAGCAGCCGAGACAGGGCGGGCAATCAGCCCCAGCATTTT	CASSRDRAGNQPQHF